A selection of T cell receptor beta chains follows, all from one sample in a study of vaccination effects on CD4 cells after COVID-19. Clones were sequenced by immunoSEQ multiplex PCR, and TCRdb holds only the in-frame ones, with some missing. The data hold approximately 61,000 clones, with around 73% observed a single time. Which antigens these TCRs recognize remains unknown. This material consisted of CD4+ T cells from PBMCs cultured with HCoV-229E spike peptides, taken after COVID-19 vaccination. Receptor source: a human donor who received a COVID-19 vaccine. Both conserved end residues are part of each CDR3. A D gene is named only where the DNA matches it firmly. Size is omitted from some rows. Given values are once, few, many or a class for expanded clones.

d_call	v_call	j_call	clone_size	cdr3_aa	cdr3_nt
NA	TRBV21-1	TRBJ1-3	NA	CASSVREKRTNSGNTIYF	TGTGCCAGCAGCGTCCGAGAAAAACGGACAAACTCTGGAAACACCATATATTTT
TRBD1	TRBV5-1	TRBJ1-2	NA	CASSSGGTGGRANYGYTF	TGCGCCAGCAGTTCTGGGGGGACAGGGGGTCGAGCTAACTATGGCTACACCTTC
TRBD2	TRBV19	TRBJ2-3	NA	CASRPSGVAGTQYF	TGTGCCAGTAGGCCTAGCGGGGTGGCCGGTACGCAGTATTTT
NA	TRBV3-1/TRBV3-2	TRBJ1-1	NA	CASRKTATVNTEAFF	TGTGCCAGCAGGAAAACCGCTACAGTGAACACTGAAGCTTTCTTT
TRBD1	TRBV4-2	TRBJ1-2	once	CASSHQSTGEAGYGYTF	TGTGCCAGCAGCCACCAATCGACAGGGGAGGCAGGCTATGGCTACACCTTC
NA	TRBV21-1	TRBJ1-1	NA	CASSKAVGNTEAFF	TGTGCCAGCAGCAAGGCGGTCGGGAACACTGAAGCTTTCTTT
TRBD1	TRBV9	TRBJ1-2	NA	CASSASGQGARGYTF	TGTGCCAGCAGCGCCTCGGGACAGGGGGCGCGGGGCTACACCTTC
TRBD1	TRBV11-2	TRBJ1-6	NA	CASSSMDRTINSPLHF	TGTGCCAGCAGCTCAATGGACAGGACTATTAATTCACCCCTCCACTTT
TRBD1	TRBV2	TRBJ1-2	NA	CASLVDRVGGYTF	TGTGCCAGCCTCGTTGACAGGGTGGGTGGCTACACCTTC
TRBD1	TRBV10-2	TRBJ2-5	NA	CASIARTGIETQYF	TGCGCCAGCATAGCCCGGACAGGGATAGAGACCCAGTACTTC
NA	TRBV7-9	TRBJ2-5	NA	CASSFSRRKYQETQYF	TGTGCCAGCAGCTTCTCACGTCGGAAGTACCAAGAGACCCAGTACTTC
NA	TRBV28	TRBJ1-6	once	CASSLVDVSPLHF	TGTGCCAGCAGTTTAGTGGACGTATCACCCCTCCACTTT
TRBD2	TRBV19	TRBJ2-3	NA	CASSMGRAAQYF	TGTGCCAGTAGTATGGGGAGGGCGGCGCAGTATTTT
NA	TRBV5-4	TRBJ2-3	NA	CASSSQAGDTQYF	TGTGCCAGCAGCTCACAGGCTGGAGATACGCAGTATTTT
NA	TRBV5-6	TRBJ1-2	NA	CASISYGVPSNYGYTF	TGTGCCAGCATCTCGTATGGGGTCCCATCTAACTATGGCTACACCTTC
NA	TRBV5-6	TRBJ2-5	once	CASSLTETQYF	TGTGCCAGCAGCTTGACAGAGACCCAGTACTTC
NA	TRBV3-1/TRBV3-2	TRBJ1-2	few	CASSQGGLHYGYTF	TGTGCCAGCAGCCAGGGAGGGCTTCACTATGGCTACACCTTC
NA	TRBV7-8	TRBJ2-3	NA	CASSFPGRDTQYF	TGTGCCAGCAGCTTTCCGGGGAGGGATACGCAGTATTTT
NA	TRBV5-1	TRBJ1-5	NA	CASSLAPGADQPQHF	TGCGCCAGCAGCTTGGCCCCAGGGGCCGATCAGCCCCAGCATTTT
NA	TRBV27	TRBJ1-2	few	CASSQGRLNGYTF	TGTGCCAGCAGTCAAGGCCGACTCAATGGCTACACCTTC
TRBD1	TRBV2	TRBJ1-3	NA	CASRETGVGNTIYF	TGTGCCAGCAGGGAGACAGGGGTCGGAAACACCATATATTTT
TRBD2	TRBV7-2	TRBJ2-2	NA	CASSFGLAGGTGELFF	TGTGCCAGCAGCTTTGGACTAGCGGGAGGCACCGGGGAGCTGTTTTTT
NA	TRBV5-1	TRBJ2-1	NA	CASSDYRQVASYNEQFF	TGCGCCAGCAGCGATTATCGACAGGTCGCGTCCTACAATGAGCAGTTCTTC
NA	TRBV5-1	TRBJ1-3	few	CASSLNKDSGNTIYF	TGCGCCAGCAGCTTGAATAAGGACTCTGGAAACACCATATATTTT
NA	TRBV9	TRBJ1-2	NA	CASSVGGSNYGYTF	TGTGCCAGCAGCGTTGGGGGTTCCAACTATGGCTACACCTTC
NA	TRBV9	TRBJ1-1	NA	CASSVGGLGATNTEAFF	TGTGCCAGCAGCGTCGGCGGCCTTGGGGCTACGAACACTGAAGCTTTCTTT
TRBD1	TRBV7-9	TRBJ2-3	NA	CASSTVDRGLVYTQYF	TGTGCCAGCAGCACGGTGGACAGGGGTCTGGTGTATACGCAGTATTTT
NA	TRBV7-9	TRBJ2-5	NA	CASSPRAPETQYF	TGTGCCAGCAGCCCCCGGGCACCGGAGACCCAGTACTTC